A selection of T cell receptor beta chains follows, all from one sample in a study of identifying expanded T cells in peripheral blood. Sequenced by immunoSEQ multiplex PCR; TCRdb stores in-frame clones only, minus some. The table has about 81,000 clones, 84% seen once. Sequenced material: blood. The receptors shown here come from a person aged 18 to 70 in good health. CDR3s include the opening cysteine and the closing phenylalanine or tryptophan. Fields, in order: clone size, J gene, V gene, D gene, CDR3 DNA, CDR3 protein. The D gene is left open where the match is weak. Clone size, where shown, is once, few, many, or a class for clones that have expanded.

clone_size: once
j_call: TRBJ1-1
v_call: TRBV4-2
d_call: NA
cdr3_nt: TGTGCCAGCAGCCCACCCCGGGCGCCTGTGGCTTTCTTT
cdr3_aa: CASSPPRAPVAFF

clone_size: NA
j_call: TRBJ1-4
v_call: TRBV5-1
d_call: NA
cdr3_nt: TGCGCCAGCAGCACGGACCTTAATGAAAAACTGTTTTTT
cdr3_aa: CASSTDLNEKLFF

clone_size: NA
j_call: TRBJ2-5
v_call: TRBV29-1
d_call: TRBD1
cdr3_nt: TGCAGCGTTGAATTGGGACAGGGACAAGAGACCCAGTACTTC
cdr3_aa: CSVELGQGQETQYF

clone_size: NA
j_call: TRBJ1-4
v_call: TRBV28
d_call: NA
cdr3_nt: TGTGCCAGCAGTTTAAGTTCGGGGACTAATGAAAAACTGTTTTTT
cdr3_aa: CASSLSSGTNEKLFF

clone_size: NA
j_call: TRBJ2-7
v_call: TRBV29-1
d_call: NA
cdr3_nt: TGCAGCGTTGAAGGGGTATTACAGGACAGCTCAACCTACGAGCAGTACTTC
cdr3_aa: CSVEGVLQDSSTYEQYF

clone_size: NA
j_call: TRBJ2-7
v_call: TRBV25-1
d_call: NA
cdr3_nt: TGTGCCAGCAGTGAAACAGCAACCTACGAGCAGTACTTC
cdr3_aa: CASSETATYEQYF

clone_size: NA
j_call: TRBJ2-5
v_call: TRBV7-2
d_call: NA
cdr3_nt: TGTGCCAGCAGCTTAAACGTCTTTCAGTACTTC
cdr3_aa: CASSLNVFQYF

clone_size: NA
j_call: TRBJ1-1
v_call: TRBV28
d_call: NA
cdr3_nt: TGTGCCAGCAGTTTATGGACAGAGATAATAAACACTGAAGCTTTCTTT
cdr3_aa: CASSLWTEIINTEAFF

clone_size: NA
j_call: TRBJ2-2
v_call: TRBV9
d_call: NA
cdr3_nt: TGTGCCAGCAGCGTAGGTGGAGCAACCGGGGAGCTGTTTTTT
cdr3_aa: CASSVGGATGELFF

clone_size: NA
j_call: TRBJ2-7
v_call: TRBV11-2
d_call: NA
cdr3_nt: TGTGCCAGCTCACCAGGGGCCTGGGAGCAGTACTTC
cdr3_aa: CASSPGAWEQYF

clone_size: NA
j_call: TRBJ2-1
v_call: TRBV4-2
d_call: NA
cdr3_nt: TGTGCCAGCAGCCAAGAACAGCAGGTCGGCAATGAGCAGTTCTTC
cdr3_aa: CASSQEQQVGNEQFF

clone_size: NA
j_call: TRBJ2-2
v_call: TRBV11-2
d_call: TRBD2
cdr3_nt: TGTGCCAGCAGCCTACTAGCGGGCCGAAACACCGGGGAGCTGTTTTTT
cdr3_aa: CASSLLAGRNTGELFF

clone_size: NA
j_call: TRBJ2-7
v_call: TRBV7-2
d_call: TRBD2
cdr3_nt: TGTGCCAGCAGCTTAGGGTACAGCGCTAGCGGGAGTACTGCTTACGAGCAGTACTTC
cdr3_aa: CASSLGYSASGSTAYEQYF